Listed here is a single T cell receptor beta chain. Its antigen target is currently unknown. Per-nucleotide qualities are absent, and no much larger clonotype sits a single base away. The data are from a study of blood T cell repertoires in COVID-19 (TCRdb year 2020). Regarding the study in general: Samples from collaborators originated in the United States, Italy and Spain and spanned both the acute and convalescent phases of COVID-19. The material from the prospective study consisted of cDNA or gDNA derived from T cells, B-cell-depleted T cells, or PBMCs. The sample metadata nearly always contained a de-identified subject ID, COVID-19 status, age in years and sex. The repertoires were made available in a free public database intended to serve as a resource for research on the immune response to SARS-CoV-2. Samples were obtained from the ongoing ImmuneRACE study (first 160 participants) and from 950 to 1,500 subjects provided by 6 global collaborators. HLA class I and class II types, where available, came from metadata supplied by the sample provider rather than from assay-based typing. The dataset comprised deeply sampled blood TCRbeta repertoires from subjects exposed to, actively infected with, or recovered from COVID-19. What the work shows at the level of the full study, not this receptor alone: The amount of clinical and demographic metadata varied by source and participant and was provided uncurated.

The CDR3 covers 14 residues, taking in both the cysteine and the phenylalanine. Kept here is only the CDR3 DNA, which spans 42 bases and is read in frame from base 1. CDR1 and CDR2 (MNHEY, SVGEGT) derive from the germline V gene. Trimming removed 2 bases from V and 12 bases from J; the gene matches leave 7 bases unexplained. The immunoSEQ Assay, a bias-controlled multiplex PCR, was used to amplify TCRbeta CDR3 regions from genomic DNA. As for the original processing: Within the assay, amplification of reference gene primers was used to estimate how many nucleated cells each sample contained. Sequence reads were collapsed and filtered to measure the absolute abundance of every unique TCRbeta CDR3 rearrangement. For each sample, productive Simpson clonality was calculated as the square root of Simpson's diversity index across productive rearrangements. TCRdb mirrors the immuneACCESS table, restricted to in-frame sequences. Some clones are absent from its copies; in checked studies, under half trace to an unresolved V gene, and the reason for the others is unknown. That table is the source of V, J and clone size, and D and trimming were worked out from the DNA. This sample is represented by 350,000 to 450,000 clones; approximately 90% of them were singletons. The leading ten clones occupy around 1.1% of the sample.

In the prospective study, participants were roughly 18 to 95 years old, resided in approximately 22 geographic areas of the United States, and were enrolled through a virtual design. In the prospective study, cohorts were assigned on the basis of participant-reported clinical history obtained from a screening survey and a study questionnaire. ImmuneRACE Cohort 3 recovered participants were defined by two consecutive negative NP/OP PCR tests, healthcare professional clearance, or symptom resolution. Mobile phlebotomists in the prospective study collected whole blood, serum and a nasopharyngeal or oropharyngeal swab from every participant. Participants in the prospective study had the option to provide additional blood draws and questionnaires over a roughly two-month period. Blood samples from the prospective study were shipped frozen or at room temperature prior to DNA extraction.

Sequencing was done on a sample of PBMCs or T cells enriched from blood (not recorded which). The V gene is TRBV6-2 or TRBV6-3 and the J gene is TRBJ2-7, with TRBD2 matching 13 junction bases. This TCR was recovered from a man younger than 45 who had recovered from COVID-19. The CDR3 here reads CASSYMGTSGMLYF. At the DNA level, the sequence is TGTGCCAGCAGTTACATGGGGACTAGCGGGATGTTGTACTTC.